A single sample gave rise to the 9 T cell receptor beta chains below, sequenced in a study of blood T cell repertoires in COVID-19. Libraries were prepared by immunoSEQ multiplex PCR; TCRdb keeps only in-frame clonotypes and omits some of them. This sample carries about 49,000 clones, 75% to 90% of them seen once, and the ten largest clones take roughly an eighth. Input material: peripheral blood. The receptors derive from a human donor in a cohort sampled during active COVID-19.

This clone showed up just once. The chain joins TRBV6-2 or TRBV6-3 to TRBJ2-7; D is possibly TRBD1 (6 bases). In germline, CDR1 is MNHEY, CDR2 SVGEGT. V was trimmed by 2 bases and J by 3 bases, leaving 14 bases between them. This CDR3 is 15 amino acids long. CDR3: CASSYGRQGRYEQYF. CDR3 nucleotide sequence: TGTGCCAGCAGTTACGGTCGGCAGGGGCGCTACGAGCAGTACTTC.

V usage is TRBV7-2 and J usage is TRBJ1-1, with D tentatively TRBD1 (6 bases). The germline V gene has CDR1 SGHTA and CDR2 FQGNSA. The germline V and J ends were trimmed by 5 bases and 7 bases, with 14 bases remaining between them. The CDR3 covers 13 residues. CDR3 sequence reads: CASSTQGQGEAFF. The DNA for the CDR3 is TGTGCCAGCAGCACCCAGGGGCAGGGTGAAGCTTTCTTT.

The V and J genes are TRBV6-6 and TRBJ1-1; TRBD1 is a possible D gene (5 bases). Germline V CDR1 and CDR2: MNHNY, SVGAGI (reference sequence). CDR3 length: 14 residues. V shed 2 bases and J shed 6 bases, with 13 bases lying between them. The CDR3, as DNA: TGTGCCAGCAGTTACCCGCAGGGAAGGGCTGAAGCTTTCTTT. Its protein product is CASSYPQGRAEAFF.

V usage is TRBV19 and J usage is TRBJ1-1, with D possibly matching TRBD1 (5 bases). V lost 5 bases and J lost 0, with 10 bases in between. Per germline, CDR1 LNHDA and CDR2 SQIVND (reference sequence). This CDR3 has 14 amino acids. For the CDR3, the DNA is TGTGCCAGTAGTTACGGGGGGATGAACACTGAAGCTTTCTTT. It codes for CASSYGGMNTEAFF.

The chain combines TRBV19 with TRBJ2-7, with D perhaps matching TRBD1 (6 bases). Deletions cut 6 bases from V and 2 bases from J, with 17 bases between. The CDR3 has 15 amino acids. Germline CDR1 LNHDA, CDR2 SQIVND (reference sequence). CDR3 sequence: CASSAGTSPTYEQYF. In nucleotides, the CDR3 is TGTGCCAGTAGCGCCGGGACATCCCCCACCTACGAGCAGTACTTC.

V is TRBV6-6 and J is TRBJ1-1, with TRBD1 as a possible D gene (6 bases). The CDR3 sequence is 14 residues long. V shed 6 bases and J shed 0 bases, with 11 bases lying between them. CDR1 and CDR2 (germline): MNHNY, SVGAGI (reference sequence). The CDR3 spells CASRGAGMNTEAFF. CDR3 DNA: TGTGCCAGCAGGGGGGCAGGCATGAACACTGAAGCTTTCTTT.

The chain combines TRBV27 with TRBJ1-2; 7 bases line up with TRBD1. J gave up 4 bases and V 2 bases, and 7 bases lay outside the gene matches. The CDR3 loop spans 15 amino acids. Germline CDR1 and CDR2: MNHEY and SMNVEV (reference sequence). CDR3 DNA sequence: TGTGCCAGCAGTTTAACCCCGACAGGGACCTATGGCTACACCTTC. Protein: CASSLTPTGTYGYTF.

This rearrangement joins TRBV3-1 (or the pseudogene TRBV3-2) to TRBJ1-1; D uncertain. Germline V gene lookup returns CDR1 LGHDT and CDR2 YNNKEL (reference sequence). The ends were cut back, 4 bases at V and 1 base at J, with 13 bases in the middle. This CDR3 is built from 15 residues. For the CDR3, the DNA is TGTGCCAGCAGCCCCTGGCAGAGGTCGAACACTGAAGCTTTCTTT. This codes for CASSPWQRSNTEAFF.

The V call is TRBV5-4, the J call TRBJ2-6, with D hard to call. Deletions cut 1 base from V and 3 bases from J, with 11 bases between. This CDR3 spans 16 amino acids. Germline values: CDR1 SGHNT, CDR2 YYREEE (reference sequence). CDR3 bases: TGTGCCAGCAGCTTGAGCGTCCCCGATGGGGCCAACGTCCTGACTTTC. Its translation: CASSLSVPDGANVLTF. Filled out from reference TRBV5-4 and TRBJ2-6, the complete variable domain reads ETGVTQSPTHLIKTRGQQVTLRCSSQSGHNTVSWYQQALGQGPQFIFQYYREEENGRGNFPPRFSGLQFPNYSSELNVNALELDDSALYLCASSLSVPDGANVLTFGAGSRLTVL.